This T cell receptor (beta chain) was sequenced in a study of blood T cell repertoires in COVID-19. Turning to the study itself: Material from acute and convalescent COVID-19 was sourced from the United States, Italy and Spain. Sample material is recorded as cDNA or gDNA derived from T cells, B-cell-depleted T cells, or PBMCs.

From germline, CDR1 is SGDLS and CDR2 YYNGEE. V was pared by 0 bases and J by 2 bases, with 3 bases of the junction left unmatched. This CDR3 has 16 residues. In assigning cohorts, the study relied on participant-reported clinical history. Authors' processing steps: Estimation of nucleated cell counts relied on the amplification of reference gene primers. TCRdb's copy holds only in-frame clones and misses some; the assay was immunoSEQ multiplex PCR. Clone size and the V and J calls come from that table; the DNA yielded D and trimming. The table has about 210,000 clones, approximately 86% seen once; the top ten hold 10%.

The sample comprised PBMCs or T cells enriched from blood (not recorded which). The source of this sequence is a man younger than 30 with acute COVID-19. The chain links TRBV9 to TRBJ2-3; 10 bases fit TRBD1. CDR3 nucleotide sequence: TGTGCCAGCAGCGTAGGGGACAGGGGTTACACAGATACGCAGTATTTT. This encodes CASSVGDRGYTDTQYF.